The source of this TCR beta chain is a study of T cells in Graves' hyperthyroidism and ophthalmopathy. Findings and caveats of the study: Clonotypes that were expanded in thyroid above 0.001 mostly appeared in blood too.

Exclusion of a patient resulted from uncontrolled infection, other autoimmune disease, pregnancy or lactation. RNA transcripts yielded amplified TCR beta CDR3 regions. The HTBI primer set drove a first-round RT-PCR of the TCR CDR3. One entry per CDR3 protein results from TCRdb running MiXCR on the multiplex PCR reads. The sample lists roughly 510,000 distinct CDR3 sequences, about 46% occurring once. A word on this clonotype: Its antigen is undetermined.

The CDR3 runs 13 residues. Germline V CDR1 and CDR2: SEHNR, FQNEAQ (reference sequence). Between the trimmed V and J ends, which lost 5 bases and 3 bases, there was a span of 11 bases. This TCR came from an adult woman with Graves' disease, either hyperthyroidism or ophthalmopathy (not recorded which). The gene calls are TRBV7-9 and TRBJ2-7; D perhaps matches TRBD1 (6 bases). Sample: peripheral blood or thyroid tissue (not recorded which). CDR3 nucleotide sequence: TGTGCCAGCAGCCACAGGGATTTCTACGAGCAGTACTTC. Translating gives CASSHRDFYEQYF.